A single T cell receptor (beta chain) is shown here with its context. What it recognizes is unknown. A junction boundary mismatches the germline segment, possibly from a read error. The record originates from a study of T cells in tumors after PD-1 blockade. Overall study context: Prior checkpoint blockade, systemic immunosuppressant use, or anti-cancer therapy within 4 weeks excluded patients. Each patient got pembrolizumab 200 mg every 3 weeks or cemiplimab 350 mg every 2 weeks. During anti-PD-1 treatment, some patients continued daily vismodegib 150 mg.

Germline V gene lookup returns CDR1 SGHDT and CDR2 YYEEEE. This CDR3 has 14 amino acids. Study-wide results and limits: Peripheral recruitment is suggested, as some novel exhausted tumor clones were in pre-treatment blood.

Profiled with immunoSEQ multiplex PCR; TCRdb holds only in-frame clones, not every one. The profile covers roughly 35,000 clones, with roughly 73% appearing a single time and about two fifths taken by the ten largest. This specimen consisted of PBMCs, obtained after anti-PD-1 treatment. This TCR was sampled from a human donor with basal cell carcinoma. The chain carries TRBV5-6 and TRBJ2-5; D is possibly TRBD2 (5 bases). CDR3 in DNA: TGTGCCAGCAGATTGGAAAACGGGGAAGAGACCCAGTACTTC. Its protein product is CASRLENGEETQYF. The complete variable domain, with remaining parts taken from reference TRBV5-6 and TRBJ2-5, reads DAGVTQSPTHLIKTRGQQVTLRCSPKSGHDTVSWYQQALGQGPQFIFQYYEEEERQRGNFPDRFSGHQFPNYSSELNVNALLLGDSALYLCASRLENGEETQYFGPGTRLLVL.